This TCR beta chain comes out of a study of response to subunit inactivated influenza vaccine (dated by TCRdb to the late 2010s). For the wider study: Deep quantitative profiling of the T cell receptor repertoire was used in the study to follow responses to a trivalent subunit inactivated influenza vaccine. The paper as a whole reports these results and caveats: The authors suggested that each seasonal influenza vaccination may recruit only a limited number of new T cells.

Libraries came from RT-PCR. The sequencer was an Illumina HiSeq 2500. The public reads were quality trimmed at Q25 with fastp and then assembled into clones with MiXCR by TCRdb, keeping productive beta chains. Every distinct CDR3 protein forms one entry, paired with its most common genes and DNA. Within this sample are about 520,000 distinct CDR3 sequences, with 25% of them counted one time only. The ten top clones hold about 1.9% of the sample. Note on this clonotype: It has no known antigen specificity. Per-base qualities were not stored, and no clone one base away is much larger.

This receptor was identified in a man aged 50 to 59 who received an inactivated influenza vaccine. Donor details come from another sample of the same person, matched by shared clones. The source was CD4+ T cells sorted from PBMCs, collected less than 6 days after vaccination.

The CDR3 in this case is CASSRQYSYEQYF. Read as DNA, the sequence is TGTGCCAGCAGTCGACAGTACTCCTACGAGCAGTACTTC. This sequence uses TRBV7-2 and TRBJ2-7, and possibly TRBD1, on 5 matching bases. The germline V gene provides CDR1 SGHTA and CDR2 FQGNSA. The junction carries 9 bases between V and J, which are trimmed by 6 bases and 0 bases respectively. The CDR3 starts with the cysteine, ends with the phenylalanine, and has 13 residues. Only CDR3 DNA is held: 39 bases, read in frame from base 1.